This record concerns one TCR beta chain sequence. Germline V gene lookup returns CDR1 SGHNT and CDR2 YYREEE (reference sequence). The germline V and J ends were trimmed by 2 bases and 5 bases, with 13 bases remaining between them. The CDR3 covers 14 residues. This sample was included in a study of blood T cell repertoires in COVID-19. Assay used: immunoSEQ multiplex PCR; TCRdb lists only in-frame clones, some missing. This table holds about 200,000 clones, more than 75% found once. The chain links TRBV5-4 to TRBJ1-2; no firm D call. The sample was PBMCs or T cells enriched from blood (not recorded which). The clonotype comes from a woman aged 50 to 60 with acute COVID-19. DNA for the CDR3: TGTGCCAGCAGCTTAAAAACAGCTTCATATGGCTACACCTTC. This gives the protein CASSLKTASYGYTF.